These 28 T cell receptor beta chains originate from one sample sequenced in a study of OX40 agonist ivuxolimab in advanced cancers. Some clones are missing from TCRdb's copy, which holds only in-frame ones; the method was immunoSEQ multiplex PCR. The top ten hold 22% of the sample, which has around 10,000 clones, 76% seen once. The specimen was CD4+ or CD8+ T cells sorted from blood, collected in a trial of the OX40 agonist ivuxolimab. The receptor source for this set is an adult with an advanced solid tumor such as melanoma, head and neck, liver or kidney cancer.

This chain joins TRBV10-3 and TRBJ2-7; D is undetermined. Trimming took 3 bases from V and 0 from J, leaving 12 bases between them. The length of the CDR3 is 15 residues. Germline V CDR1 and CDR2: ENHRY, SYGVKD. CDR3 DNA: TGTGCCATCAGTGATCCCTGGCAGAGCTCCTACGAGCAGTACTTC. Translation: CAISDPWQSSYEQYF.

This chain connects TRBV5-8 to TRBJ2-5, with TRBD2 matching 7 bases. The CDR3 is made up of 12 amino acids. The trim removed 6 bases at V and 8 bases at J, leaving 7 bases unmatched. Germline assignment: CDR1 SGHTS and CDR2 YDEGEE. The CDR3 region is CASTWGGFTQYF. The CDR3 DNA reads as TGTGCCAGCACATGGGGGGGGTTCACCCAGTACTTC.

As DNA, the CDR3 is TGTGCCAGCAGCTTAGATATACCCTACGAGCAGTACTTC. Its protein is CASSLDIPYEQYF. The chain has TRBV7-2 and TRBJ2-7, with unresolved D. The CDR3 has 13 residues. Trimming took 1 base from V and 2 from J, leaving 6 bases between them. Germline assignment: CDR1 SGHTA and CDR2 FQGNSA.

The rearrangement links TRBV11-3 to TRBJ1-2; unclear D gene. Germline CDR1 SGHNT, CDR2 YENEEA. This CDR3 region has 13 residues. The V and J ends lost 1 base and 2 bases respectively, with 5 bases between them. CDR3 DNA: TGTGCCAGCAGCTTAGGCCCGAACTATGGCTACACCTTC. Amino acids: CASSLGPNYGYTF.

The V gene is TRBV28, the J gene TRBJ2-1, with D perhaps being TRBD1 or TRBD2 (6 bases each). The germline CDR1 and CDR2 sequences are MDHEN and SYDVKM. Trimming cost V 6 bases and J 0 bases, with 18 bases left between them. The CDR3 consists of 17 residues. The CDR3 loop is CASSGKEGGLSYNEQFF. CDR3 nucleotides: TGTGCCAGCAGCGGTAAGGAGGGGGGACTCTCCTACAATGAGCAGTTCTTC.

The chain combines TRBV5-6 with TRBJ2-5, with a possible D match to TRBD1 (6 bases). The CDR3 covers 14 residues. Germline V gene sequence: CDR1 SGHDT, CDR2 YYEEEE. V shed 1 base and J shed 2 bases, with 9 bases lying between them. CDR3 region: CASSLQTGQETQYF. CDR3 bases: TGTGCCAGCAGCTTGCAAACAGGGCAAGAGACCCAGTACTTC.

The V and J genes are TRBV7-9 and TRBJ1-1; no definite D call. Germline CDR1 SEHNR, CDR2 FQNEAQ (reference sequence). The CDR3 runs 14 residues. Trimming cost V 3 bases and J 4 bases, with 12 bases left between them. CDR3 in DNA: TGTGCCAGCAGCTTGTTCTCACAGAGCACTGAAGCTTTCTTT. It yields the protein CASSLFSQSTEAFF.

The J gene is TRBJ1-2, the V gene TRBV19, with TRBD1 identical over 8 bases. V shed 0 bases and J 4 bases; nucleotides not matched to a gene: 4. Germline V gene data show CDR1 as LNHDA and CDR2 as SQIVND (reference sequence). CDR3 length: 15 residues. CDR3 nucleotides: TGTGCCAGTAGTATAGAATGGACAGGGTCCTATGGCTACACCTTC. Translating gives CASSIEWTGSYGYTF.

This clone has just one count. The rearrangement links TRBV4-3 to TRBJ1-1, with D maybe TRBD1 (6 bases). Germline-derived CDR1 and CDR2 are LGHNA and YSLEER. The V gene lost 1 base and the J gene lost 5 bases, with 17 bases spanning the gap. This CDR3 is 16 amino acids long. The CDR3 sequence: CASSQAPAGGRTEAFF. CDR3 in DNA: TGCGCCAGCAGCCAAGCTCCGGCGGGGGGCCGGACTGAAGCTTTCTTT.

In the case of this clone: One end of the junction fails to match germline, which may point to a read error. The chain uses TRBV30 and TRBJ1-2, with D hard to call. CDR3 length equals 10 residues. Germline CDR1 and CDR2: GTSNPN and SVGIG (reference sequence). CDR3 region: CAWGVLFYTF. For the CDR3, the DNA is TGTGCCTGGGGTGTCCTCTTCTACACCTTC.

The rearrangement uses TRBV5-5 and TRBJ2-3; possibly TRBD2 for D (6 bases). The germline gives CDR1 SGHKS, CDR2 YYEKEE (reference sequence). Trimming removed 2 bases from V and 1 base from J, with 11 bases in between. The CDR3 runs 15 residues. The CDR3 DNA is TGTGCCAGCAGCTTCGCGGGGCGAGGCACAGATACGCAGTATTTT. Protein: CASSFAGRGTDTQYF.

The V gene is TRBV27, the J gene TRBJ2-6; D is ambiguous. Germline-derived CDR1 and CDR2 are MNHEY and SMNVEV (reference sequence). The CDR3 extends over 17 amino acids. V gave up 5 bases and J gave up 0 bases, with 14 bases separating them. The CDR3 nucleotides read TGTGCCAGCAGTACCTCAGACGGGTACTCTGGGGCCAACGTCCTGACTTTC. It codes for CASSTSDGYSGANVLTF. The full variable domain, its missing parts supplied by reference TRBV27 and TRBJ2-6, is EAQVTQNPRYLITVTGKKLTVTCSQNMNHEYMSWYRQDPGLGLRQIYYSMNVEVTDKGDVPEGYKVSRKEKRNFPLILESPSPNQTSLYFCASSTSDGYSGANVLTFGAGSRLTVL.

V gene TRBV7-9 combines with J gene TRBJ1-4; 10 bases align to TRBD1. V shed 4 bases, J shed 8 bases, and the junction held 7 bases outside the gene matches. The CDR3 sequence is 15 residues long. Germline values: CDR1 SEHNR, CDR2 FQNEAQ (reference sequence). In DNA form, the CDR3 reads TGTGCCAGCAGCTCAGGGACAGGGGTGGGGGAAAAACTGTTTTTT. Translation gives CASSSGTGVGEKLFF.

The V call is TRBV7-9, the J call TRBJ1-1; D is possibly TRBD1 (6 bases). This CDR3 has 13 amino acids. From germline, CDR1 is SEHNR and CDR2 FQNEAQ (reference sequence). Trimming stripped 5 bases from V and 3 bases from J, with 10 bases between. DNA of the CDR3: TGTGCCAGCAGCGTGAACAGGGACACTGAAGCTTTCTTT. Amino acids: CASSVNRDTEAFF.

The DNA of the CDR3 is TGTGCCAGCAGTTCCGAACAATTGAAAAGAGATACGCAGTATTTT. It encodes CASSSEQLKRDTQYF. The chain has TRBV28 and TRBJ2-3; the D is unclear. V was trimmed by 4 bases and J by 5 bases, leaving 16 bases between them. Germline CDR1 is MDHEN and CDR2 is SYDVKM. The CDR3 contains 15 residues.

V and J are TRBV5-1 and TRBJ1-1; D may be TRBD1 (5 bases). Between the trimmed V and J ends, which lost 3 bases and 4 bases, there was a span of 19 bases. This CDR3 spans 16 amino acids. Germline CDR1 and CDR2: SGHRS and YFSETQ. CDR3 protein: CASSSPFIGAPTEAFF. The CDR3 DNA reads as TGCGCCAGCAGCTCCCCGTTTATCGGGGCGCCCACTGAAGCTTTCTTT.

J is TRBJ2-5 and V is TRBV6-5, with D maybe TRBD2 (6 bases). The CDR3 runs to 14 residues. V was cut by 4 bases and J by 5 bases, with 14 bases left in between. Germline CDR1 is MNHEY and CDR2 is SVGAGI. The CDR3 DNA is TGTGCCAGCAGTTCCTGGGCGGGGCAGGAGACCCAGTACTTC. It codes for CASSSWAGQETQYF.

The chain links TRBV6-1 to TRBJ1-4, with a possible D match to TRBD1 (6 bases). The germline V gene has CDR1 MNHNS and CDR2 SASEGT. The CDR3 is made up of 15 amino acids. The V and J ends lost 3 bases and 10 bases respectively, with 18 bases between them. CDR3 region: CASSDPGDDEGKLFF. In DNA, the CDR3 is TGTGCCAGCAGTGACCCAGGGGACGATGAAGGAAAACTGTTTTTT.

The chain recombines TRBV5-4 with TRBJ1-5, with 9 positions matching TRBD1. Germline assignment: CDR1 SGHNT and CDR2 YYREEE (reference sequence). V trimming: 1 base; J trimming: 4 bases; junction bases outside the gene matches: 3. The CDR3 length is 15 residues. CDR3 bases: TGTGCCAGCAGCTTGAACAGGGGGCAGAATCAGCCCCAGCATTTT. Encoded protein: CASSLNRGQNQPQHF.

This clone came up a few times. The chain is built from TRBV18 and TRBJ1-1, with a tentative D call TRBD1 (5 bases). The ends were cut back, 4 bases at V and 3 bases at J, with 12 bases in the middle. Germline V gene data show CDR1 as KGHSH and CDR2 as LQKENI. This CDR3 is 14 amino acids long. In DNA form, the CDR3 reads TGTGCCAGCTCACTACGGGAGGGGTACACTGAAGCTTTCTTT. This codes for CASSLREGYTEAFF.

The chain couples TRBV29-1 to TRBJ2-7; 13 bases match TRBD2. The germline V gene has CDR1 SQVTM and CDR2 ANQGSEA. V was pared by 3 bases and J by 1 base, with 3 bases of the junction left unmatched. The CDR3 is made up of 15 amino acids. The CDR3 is CSVDRTSGGSYEQYF. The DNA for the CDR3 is TGCAGCGTTGACCGGACTAGCGGGGGATCCTACGAGCAGTACTTC.

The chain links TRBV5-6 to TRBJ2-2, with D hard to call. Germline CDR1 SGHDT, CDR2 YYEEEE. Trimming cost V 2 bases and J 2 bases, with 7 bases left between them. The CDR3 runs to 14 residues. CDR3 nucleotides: TGTGCCAGCAGCTTTTCCTTAAACACCGGGGAGCTGTTTTTT. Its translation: CASSFSLNTGELFF.

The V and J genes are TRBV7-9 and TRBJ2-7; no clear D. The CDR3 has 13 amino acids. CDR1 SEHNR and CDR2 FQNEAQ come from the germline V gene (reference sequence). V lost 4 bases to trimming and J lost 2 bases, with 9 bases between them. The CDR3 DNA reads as TGTGCCAGCAGCTCCGGGTGGGCCTACGAGCAGTACTTC. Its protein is CASSSGWAYEQYF.

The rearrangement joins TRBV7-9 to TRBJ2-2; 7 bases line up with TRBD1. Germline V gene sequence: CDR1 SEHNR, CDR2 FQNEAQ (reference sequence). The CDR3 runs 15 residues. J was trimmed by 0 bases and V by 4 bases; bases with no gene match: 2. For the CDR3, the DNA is TGTGCCAGCAGCTCCGGGACAGCGAACACCGGGGAGCTGTTTTTT. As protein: CASSSGTANTGELFF. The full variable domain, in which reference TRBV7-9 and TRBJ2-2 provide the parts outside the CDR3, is DTGVSQNPRHKITKRGQNVTFRCDPISEHNRLYWYRQTLGQGPEFLTYFQNEAQLEKSRLLSDRFSAERPKGSFSTLEIQRTEQGDSAMYLCASSSGTANTGELFFGEGSRLTVL.

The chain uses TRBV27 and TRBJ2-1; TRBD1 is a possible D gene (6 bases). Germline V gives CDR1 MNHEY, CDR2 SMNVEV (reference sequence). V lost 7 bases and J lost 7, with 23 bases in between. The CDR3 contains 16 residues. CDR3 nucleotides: TGTGCCAGCACCCACACGCAGGGGATGCGCGGTAATGAGCAGTTCTTC. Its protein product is CASTHTQGMRGNEQFF.

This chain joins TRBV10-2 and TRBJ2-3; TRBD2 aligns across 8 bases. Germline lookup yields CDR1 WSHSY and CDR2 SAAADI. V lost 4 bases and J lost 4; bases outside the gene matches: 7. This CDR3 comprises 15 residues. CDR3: CASSVRGGGADTQYF. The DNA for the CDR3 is TGCGCCAGCAGTGTTCGGGGGGGAGGGGCAGATACGCAGTATTTT.

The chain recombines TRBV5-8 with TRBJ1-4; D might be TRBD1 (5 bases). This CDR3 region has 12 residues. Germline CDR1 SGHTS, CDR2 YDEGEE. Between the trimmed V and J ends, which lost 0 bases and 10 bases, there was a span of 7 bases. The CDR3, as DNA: TGTGCCAGCAGCTTGGGAGACAGAAAACTGTTTTTT. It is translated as CASSLGDRKLFF. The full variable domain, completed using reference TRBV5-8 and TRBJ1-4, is EAGVTQSPTHLIKTRGQQATLRCSPISGHTSVYWYQQALGLGLQFLLWYDEGEERNRGNFPPRFSGRQFPNYSSELNVNALELEDSALYLCASSLGDRKLFFGSGTQLSVL.

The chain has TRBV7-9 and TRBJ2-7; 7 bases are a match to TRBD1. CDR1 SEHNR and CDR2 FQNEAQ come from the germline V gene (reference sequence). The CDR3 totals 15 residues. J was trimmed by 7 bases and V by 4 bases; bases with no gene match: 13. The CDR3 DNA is TGTGCCAGCAGCTCCCCGGACAGGCCGCCGTTGGAGCAGTACTTC. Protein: CASSSPDRPPLEQYF.